Following are 8 T cell receptor beta chains from one sample sequenced in a study of blood T cell repertoires in COVID-19. Profiled with immunoSEQ multiplex PCR; TCRdb holds only in-frame clones, not every one. This sample has hundreds of thousands of clones, with about 85% found just once. Sequenced: peripheral blood. The receptors derive from a man aged 60 to 69 who had recovered from COVID-19.

The chain couples TRBV7-2 to TRBJ1-5; 8 bases are a match to TRBD1. With V trimmed by 2 bases and J by 3 bases, 6 bases remained unmatched. The germline gives CDR1 SGHTA, CDR2 FQGNSA. The CDR3 loop spans 16 amino acids. The CDR3 DNA is TGTGCCAGCAGCTTATACGGACAGGGACCCAATCAGCCCCAGCATTTT. Protein sequence: CASSLYGQGPNQPQHF.

The gene calls are TRBV5-1 and TRBJ2-1; D possibly corresponds to TRBD2 (6 bases). The V end was cut by 2 bases, the J end by 0 bases, with 9 bases between. CDR1 and CDR2 from the germline V gene are SGHRS and YFSETQ. There are 15 residues in the CDR3. Here the CDR3 reads CASSLRGNSYNEQFF. CDR3 sequence (DNA): TGCGCCAGCAGCTTACGGGGGAACTCCTACAATGAGCAGTTCTTC. The full variable domain, rest sourced from reference TRBV5-1 and TRBJ2-1, is KAGVTQTPRYLIKTRGQQVTLSCSPISGHRSVSWYQQTPGQGLQFLFEYFSETQRNKGNFPGRFSGRQFSNSRSEMNVSTLELGDSALYLCASSLRGNSYNEQFFGPGTRLTVL.

DNA of the CDR3: TGTGCCAGCAGCCCTCGCCGGACAGGGAAGGGCAATCAGCCCCAGCATTTT. This sequence encodes CASSPRRTGKGNQPQHF. This chain connects TRBV3-1 (or the pseudogene TRBV3-2) to TRBJ1-5, with 8 bases that match TRBD1. V shed 4 bases and J 2 bases; nucleotides not matched to a gene: 10. The CDR3 totals 17 residues. Germline V gives CDR1 LGHDT, CDR2 YNNKEL (reference sequence).

The chain recombines TRBV5-1 with TRBJ2-7; 10 bases are shared with TRBD1. Unmatched junction bases numbered 15, after V lost 7 bases and J lost 5 bases. The CDR3 totals 16 residues. Germline loops: CDR1 SGHRS, CDR2 YFSETQ. This CDR3 is CASGYRPGQGNNEQYF. CDR3 nucleotides: TGCGCCAGCGGCTACCGACCGGGACAGGGGAATAACGAGCAGTACTTC.

The CDR3 DNA reads as TGTGCCAGCAATGGGGGGTCCCCGAATCAGCCCCAGCATTTT. This sequence encodes CASNGGSPNQPQHF. V and J are TRBV28 and TRBJ1-5, with D perhaps TRBD1 (5 bases). V lost 7 bases and J 4 bases, leaving 14 bases between the germline ends. The CDR3 is 14 residues long. Germline lookup yields CDR1 MDHEN and CDR2 SYDVKM.

The chain carries TRBV10-1 and TRBJ1-1, with 11 bases identical to TRBD1. This CDR3 spans 20 amino acids. V was clipped by 0 bases and J by 3 bases; unmatched bases: 15. Germline-derived CDR1 and CDR2 are WNHNN and SYGVQD (reference sequence). The CDR3 nucleotides read TGCGCCAGCAGTGAGTCGATAGGTCTGGGACAGGGGGTAGGAGACACTGAAGCTTTCTTT. It yields the protein CASSESIGLGQGVGDTEAFF.

V and J are TRBV29-1 and TRBJ2-5; D perhaps matches TRBD1 (6 bases). Trimming took 5 bases from V and 2 from J, leaving 15 bases between them. Germline assignment: CDR1 SQVTM and CDR2 ANQGSEA. This CDR3 has 14 residues. CDR3 sequence (DNA): TGCAGCGTTTCCGACAGGTTCCTTCAAGAGACCCAGTACTTC. It translates to CSVSDRFLQETQYF. Combining the CDR3 with reference TRBV29-1 and TRBJ2-5 gives the whole variable domain SAVISQKPSRDICQRGTSLTIQCQVDSQVTMMFWYRQQPGQSLTLIATANQGSEATYESGFVIDKFPISRPNLTFSTLTVSNMSPEDSSIYLCSVSDRFLQETQYFGPGTRLLVL.

The rearrangement links TRBV11-2 to TRBJ1-2; 7 bases align to TRBD1. The CDR3 is 14 residues long. Germline V gives CDR1 SGHAT, CDR2 FQNNGV. V was clipped by 6 bases and J by 2 bases; unmatched bases: 6. CDR3 region: CASSWDSLNYGYTF. The CDR3 DNA follows: TGTGCCAGCAGTTGGGACAGCTTAAACTATGGCTACACCTTC.